This T cell receptor beta chain was captured by sequencing in a study of OX40 agonist ivuxolimab in advanced cancers. Sequenced by immunoSEQ multiplex PCR; TCRdb stores in-frame clones only, minus some. This table has 7,500 to 9,500 clones, approximately 68% appearing once. Study-level results: At doses 0.1 to 3.0 mg/kg, CD4+ and CD8+ clones expanded. Average numbers of expanded clones were greater in CD8+ T cells than in CD4+.

This clone was seen more than once but under ten times. As yet, its antigen is unknown. This sequence originates from an adult with an advanced solid tumor such as melanoma, head and neck, liver or kidney cancer. Sequencing used CD4+ or CD8+ T cells sorted from blood, obtained in a trial of the OX40 agonist ivuxolimab.

In DNA, the CDR3 is TGTGCCAGCAGCCAGGGGGGTGGCGGGAACAATGAGCAGTTCTTC. Amino acid sequence: CASSQGGGGNNEQFF. This rearrangement joins TRBV7-7 to TRBJ2-1; a possible D gene is TRBD1 (7 bases). There are 15 residues in the CDR3. The germline CDR1 and CDR2 sequences are SSHAT and FNYEAQ (reference sequence). V was pared by 5 bases and J by 5 bases, with 16 bases between.